Listed below are T cell receptor beta chains from one sample, sequenced in a study of OX40 agonist ivuxolimab in advanced cancers. Clones were read by immunoSEQ multiplex PCR, and TCRdb kept only the in-frame ones, dropping some. Of about 31,000 clones in the sample, around three quarters are singletons; the top ten hold roughly 15%. Sequenced here: CD4+ or CD8+ T cells sorted from blood, sampled in a trial of the OX40 agonist ivuxolimab. The source of these receptors is an adult with an advanced solid tumor such as melanoma, head and neck, liver or kidney cancer. CDR3s include the opening cysteine and the closing phenylalanine or tryptophan. The order of the fields is clone size, V gene, CDR3 length, D gene, J gene, CDR3 protein. A D gene is named only where the DNA matches it firmly. Where a row states a size, it is once, few, many or the class of an expanded clone; other rows omit it.

abundance: once; v_gene: TRBV2; len: 13; d_gene: -; j_gene: TRBJ1-2; CDR3aa: CASMRGQYITHTF
abundance: -; v_gene: TRBV7-9; len: 16; d_gene: -; j_gene: TRBJ1-1; CDR3aa: CASSLEQGRGYTEAFF
abundance: -; v_gene: TRBV6-1; len: 13; d_gene: -; j_gene: TRBJ2-1; CDR3aa: CASSSTRYNEQFF
abundance: -; v_gene: TRBV6-5; len: 15; d_gene: -; j_gene: TRBJ2-7; CDR3aa: CASSYGGGVAYEQYF
abundance: -; v_gene: TRBV5-1; len: 14; d_gene: TRBD2; j_gene: TRBJ2-2; CDR3aa: CASVSGGSTGELFF
abundance: -; v_gene: TRBV5-4; len: 12; d_gene: -; j_gene: TRBJ1-1; CDR3aa: CASSLSYTEAFF
abundance: -; v_gene: TRBV19; len: 15; d_gene: TRBD1; j_gene: TRBJ1-6; CDR3aa: CASSASGTGGSPLHF
abundance: -; v_gene: TRBV30; len: 13; d_gene: -; j_gene: TRBJ2-3; CDR3aa: CAWRYLSTDTQYF
abundance: -; v_gene: TRBV6-1; len: 14; d_gene: -; j_gene: TRBJ1-5; CDR3aa: CASTEGGPYQPQHF
abundance: -; v_gene: TRBV7-2; len: 16; d_gene: TRBD2; j_gene: TRBJ2-1; CDR3aa: CASSLVAGSSYNEQFF
abundance: -; v_gene: TRBV28; len: 14; d_gene: -; j_gene: TRBJ2-5; CDR3aa: CASRADTNQETQYF
abundance: -; v_gene: TRBV19; len: 13; d_gene: -; j_gene: TRBJ1-3; CDR3aa: CATLGATGNTIYF
abundance: -; v_gene: TRBV7-2; len: 12; d_gene: -; j_gene: TRBJ1-1; CDR3aa: CASRPDSTEAFF
abundance: -; v_gene: TRBV11-2; len: 14; d_gene: -; j_gene: TRBJ2-5; CDR3aa: CASSSERGTRTQYF
abundance: -; v_gene: TRBV5-6; len: 11; d_gene: -; j_gene: TRBJ1-4; CDR3aa: CASSGGEKLFF
abundance: -; v_gene: TRBV7-9; len: 14; d_gene: -; j_gene: TRBJ1-2; CDR3aa: CASSLLLRKVGYTF
abundance: -; v_gene: TRBV20-1; len: 11; d_gene: -; j_gene: TRBJ2-1; CDR3aa: CSAGTYNEQFF
abundance: few; v_gene: TRBV5-6; len: 14; d_gene: TRBD1; j_gene: TRBJ2-7; CDR3aa: CASSLVGTGYEQYF
abundance: -; v_gene: TRBV6-6; len: 14; d_gene: -; j_gene: TRBJ2-7; CDR3aa: CASSYTASLYEQYF
abundance: -; v_gene: TRBV6-1; len: 14; d_gene: -; j_gene: TRBJ1-2; CDR3aa: CASSESQGFYGYTF
abundance: -; v_gene: TRBV7-9; len: 15; d_gene: -; j_gene: TRBJ1-3; CDR3aa: CASSSQDHPGNTIYF
abundance: -; v_gene: TRBV6-1; len: 15; d_gene: TRBD1; j_gene: TRBJ1-1; CDR3aa: CASSRGTAGNTEAFF
abundance: few; v_gene: TRBV4-2; len: 16; d_gene: TRBD2; j_gene: TRBJ2-5; CDR3aa: CASSPTGLAGEETQYF
abundance: -; v_gene: TRBV4-1; len: 15; d_gene: -; j_gene: TRBJ2-3; CDR3aa: CASSQAQAPIDTQYF
abundance: once; v_gene: TRBV11-3; len: 17; d_gene: -; j_gene: TRBJ1-4; CDR3aa: CASSLIKWITTNEKLFF
abundance: -; v_gene: TRBV27; len: 12; d_gene: -; j_gene: TRBJ1-6; CDR3aa: CASRRGISPLHF
abundance: -; v_gene: TRBV6-5; len: 11; d_gene: -; j_gene: TRBJ1-2; CDR3aa: CASSGWYGYTF
abundance: -; v_gene: TRBV10-2; len: 15; d_gene: TRBD2; j_gene: TRBJ2-2; CDR3aa: CASGVRGGGSGELFF
abundance: -; v_gene: TRBV14; len: 14; d_gene: -; j_gene: TRBJ2-1; CDR3aa: CASSQGAGYNEQFF
abundance: -; v_gene: TRBV19; len: 15; d_gene: -; j_gene: TRBJ1-2; CDR3aa: CASSSGGGRAYGYTF
abundance: -; v_gene: TRBV11-2; len: 14; d_gene: -; j_gene: TRBJ2-7; CDR3aa: CASSLDRGSYEQYF
abundance: -; v_gene: TRBV2; len: 10; d_gene: -; j_gene: TRBJ2-1; CDR3aa: CASSEDEQFF
abundance: -; v_gene: TRBV2; len: 15; d_gene: -; j_gene: TRBJ2-7; CDR3aa: CASSRFPGTSYEQYF
abundance: -; v_gene: TRBV7-7; len: 14; d_gene: -; j_gene: TRBJ2-2; CDR3aa: CASSLSLNTGELFF
abundance: -; v_gene: TRBV7-2; len: 14; d_gene: -; j_gene: TRBJ1-3; CDR3aa: CASSLSSSGNTIYF
abundance: -; v_gene: TRBV5-4; len: 16; d_gene: -; j_gene: TRBJ1-1; CDR3aa: CASSLEGGVRGTEAFF
abundance: -; v_gene: TRBV30; len: 13; d_gene: -; j_gene: TRBJ2-7; CDR3aa: CAWSGQDPYEQYF
abundance: -; v_gene: TRBV5-6; len: 17; d_gene: TRBD1; j_gene: TRBJ1-6; CDR3aa: CASSSGTGASFNSPLHF
abundance: -; v_gene: TRBV5-6; len: 15; d_gene: -; j_gene: TRBJ2-1; CDR3aa: CASSRLRQSYNEQFF
abundance: -; v_gene: TRBV6-5; len: 15; d_gene: TRBD1; j_gene: TRBJ1-2; CDR3aa: CASSLQTGPNYGYTF
abundance: -; v_gene: TRBV6-5; len: 12; d_gene: -; j_gene: TRBJ1-1; CDR3aa: CATYIGNTEAFF